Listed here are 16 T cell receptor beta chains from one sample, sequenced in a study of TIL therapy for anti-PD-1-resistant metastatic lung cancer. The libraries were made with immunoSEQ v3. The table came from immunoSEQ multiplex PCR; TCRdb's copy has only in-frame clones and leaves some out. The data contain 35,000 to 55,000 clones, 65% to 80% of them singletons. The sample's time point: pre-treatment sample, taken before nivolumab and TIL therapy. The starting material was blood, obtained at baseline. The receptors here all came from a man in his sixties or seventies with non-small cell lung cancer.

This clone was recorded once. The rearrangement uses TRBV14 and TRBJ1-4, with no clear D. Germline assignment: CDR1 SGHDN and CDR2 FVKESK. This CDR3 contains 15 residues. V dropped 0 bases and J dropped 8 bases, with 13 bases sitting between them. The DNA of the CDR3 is TGTGCCAGCAGCCAAGATGGGGTTGGACCCGAAAAACTGTTTTTT. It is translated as CASSQDGVGPEKLFF.

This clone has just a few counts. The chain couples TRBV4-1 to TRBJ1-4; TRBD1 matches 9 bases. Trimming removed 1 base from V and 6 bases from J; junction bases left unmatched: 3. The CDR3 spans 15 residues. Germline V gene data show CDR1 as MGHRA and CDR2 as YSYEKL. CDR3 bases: TGCGCCAGCAGCCAAGTCGGGACAGGGCATGAAAAACTGTTTTTT. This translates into CASSQVGTGHEKLFF.

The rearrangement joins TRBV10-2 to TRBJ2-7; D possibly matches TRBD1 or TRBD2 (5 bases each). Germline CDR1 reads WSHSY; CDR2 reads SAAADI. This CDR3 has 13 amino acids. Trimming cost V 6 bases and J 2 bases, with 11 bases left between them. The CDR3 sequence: CASSEQEAYEQYF. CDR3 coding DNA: TGCGCCAGCAGCGAACAGGAGGCCTACGAGCAGTACTTC.

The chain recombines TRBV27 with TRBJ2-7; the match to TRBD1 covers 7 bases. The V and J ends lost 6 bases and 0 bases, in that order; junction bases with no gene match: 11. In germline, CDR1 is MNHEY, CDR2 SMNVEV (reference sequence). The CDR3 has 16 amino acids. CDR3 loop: CASSQTRGTASYEQYF. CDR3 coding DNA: TGTGCCAGCAGCCAAACGAGAGGGACAGCCTCCTACGAGCAGTACTTC.

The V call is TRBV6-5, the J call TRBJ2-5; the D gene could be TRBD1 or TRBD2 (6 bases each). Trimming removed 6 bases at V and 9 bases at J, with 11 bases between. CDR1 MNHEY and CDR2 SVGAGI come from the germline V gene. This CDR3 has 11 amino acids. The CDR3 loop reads CASRGGWAQYF. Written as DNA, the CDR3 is TGTGCCAGCAGAGGGGGGTGGGCCCAGTACTTC.

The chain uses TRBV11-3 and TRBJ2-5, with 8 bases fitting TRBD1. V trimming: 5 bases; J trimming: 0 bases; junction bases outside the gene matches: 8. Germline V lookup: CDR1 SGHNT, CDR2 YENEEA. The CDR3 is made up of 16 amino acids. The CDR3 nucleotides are TGTGCCAGCAGCCCAGGGGGCAGGGGGAACCAAGAGACCCAGTACTTC. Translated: CASSPGGRGNQETQYF.

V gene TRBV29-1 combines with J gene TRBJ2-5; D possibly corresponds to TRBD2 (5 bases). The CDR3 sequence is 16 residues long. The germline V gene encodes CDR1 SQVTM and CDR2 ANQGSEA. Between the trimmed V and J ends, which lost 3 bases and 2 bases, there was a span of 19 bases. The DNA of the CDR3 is TGCAGCGTTGAGGGGATAGTAGCGCAACCGCAAGAGACCCAGTACTTC. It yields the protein CSVEGIVAQPQETQYF.

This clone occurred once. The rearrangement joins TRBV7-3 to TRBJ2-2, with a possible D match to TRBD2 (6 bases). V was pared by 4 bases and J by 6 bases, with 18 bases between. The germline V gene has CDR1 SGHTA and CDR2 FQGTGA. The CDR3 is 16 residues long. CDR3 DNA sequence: TGTGCCAGCAGCTCGTCACCGGGACTTTATGCCGGGGAGCTGTTTTTT. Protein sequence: CASSSSPGLYAGELFF.

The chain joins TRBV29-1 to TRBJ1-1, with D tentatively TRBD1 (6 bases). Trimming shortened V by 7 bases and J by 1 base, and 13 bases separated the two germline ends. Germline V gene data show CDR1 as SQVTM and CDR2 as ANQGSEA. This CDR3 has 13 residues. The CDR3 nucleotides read TGCAGCGGTAGAGGACAGCCGAACACTGAAGCTTTCTTT. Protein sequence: CSGRGQPNTEAFF.

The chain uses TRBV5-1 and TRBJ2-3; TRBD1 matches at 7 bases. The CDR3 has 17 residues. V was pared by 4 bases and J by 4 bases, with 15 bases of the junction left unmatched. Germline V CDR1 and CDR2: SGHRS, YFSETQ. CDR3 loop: CASSLRPGGRYADTQYF. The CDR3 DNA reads TGCGCCAGCAGCCTAAGACCAGGGGGTCGGTATGCAGATACGCAGTATTTT.

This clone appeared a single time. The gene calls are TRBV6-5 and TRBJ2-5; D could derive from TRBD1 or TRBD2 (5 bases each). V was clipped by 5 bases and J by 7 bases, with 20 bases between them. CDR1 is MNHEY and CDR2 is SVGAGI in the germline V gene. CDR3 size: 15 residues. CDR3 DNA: TGTGCCAGCAGTAACCGGGACGCAAGCCGGGGGACCCAGTACTTC. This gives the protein CASSNRDASRGTQYF.

The CDR3 bases are TGTGCCAGCCGCGGACAGGTGAACACTGAAGCTTTCTTT. Protein: CASRGQVNTEAFF. The chain is built from TRBV27 and TRBJ1-1, with TRBD1 identical over 7 bases. After removal of 8 bases from V and 0 bases from J, the junction contained 3 bases not matched to a gene. Per the germline V gene, CDR1 is MNHEY and CDR2 is SMNVEV (reference sequence). This CDR3 region has 13 residues.

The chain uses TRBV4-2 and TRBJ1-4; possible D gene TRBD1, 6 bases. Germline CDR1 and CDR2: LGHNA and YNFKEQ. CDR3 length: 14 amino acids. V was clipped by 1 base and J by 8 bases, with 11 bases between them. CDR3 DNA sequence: TGTGCCAGCAGCCAAGGGACCGGGGGCGAAAAACTGTTTTTT. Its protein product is CASSQGTGGEKLFF.

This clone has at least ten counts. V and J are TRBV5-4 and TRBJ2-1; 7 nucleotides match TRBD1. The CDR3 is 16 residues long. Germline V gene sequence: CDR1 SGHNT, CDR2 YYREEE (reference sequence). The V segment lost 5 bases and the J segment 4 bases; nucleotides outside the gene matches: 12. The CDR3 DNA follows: TGTGCCAGCAGTCAGTCCGGGACAGTGGGGTACAATGAGCAGTTCTTC. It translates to CASSQSGTVGYNEQFF. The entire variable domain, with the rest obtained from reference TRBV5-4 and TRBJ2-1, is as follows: ETGVTQSPTHLIKTRGQQVTLRCSSQSGHNTVSWYQQALGQGPQFIFQYYREEENGRGNFPPRFSGLQFPNYSSELNVNALELDDSALYLCASSQSGTVGYNEQFFGPGTRLTVL.

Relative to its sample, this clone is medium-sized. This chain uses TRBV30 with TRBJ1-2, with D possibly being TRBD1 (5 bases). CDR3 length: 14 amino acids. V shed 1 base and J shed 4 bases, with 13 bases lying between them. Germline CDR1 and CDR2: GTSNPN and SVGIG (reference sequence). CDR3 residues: CAWSARATPYGYTF. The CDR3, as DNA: TGTGCCTGGAGTGCCAGGGCCACCCCCTATGGCTACACCTTC.

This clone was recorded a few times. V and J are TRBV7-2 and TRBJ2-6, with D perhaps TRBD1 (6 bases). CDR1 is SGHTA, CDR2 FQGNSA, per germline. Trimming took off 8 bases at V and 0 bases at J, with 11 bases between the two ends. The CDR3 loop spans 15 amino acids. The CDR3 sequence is CASFIGGSGANVLTF. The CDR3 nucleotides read TGTGCCAGCTTTATAGGGGGCTCTGGGGCCAACGTCCTGACTTTC.